This T cell receptor beta chain was observed in a study of control samples from healthy donors and cancer patients. Germline trimming cut 5 bases from V and 9 bases from J; bases unmatched to any gene: 13. The CDR3 contains 15 residues. Germline CDR1 and CDR2: LNHDA and SQIVND (reference sequence). Sequencing used immunoSEQ multiplex PCR; TCRdb keeps in-frame clones, though not all of them. Of 85,000 to 110,000 clones in the sample, more than 85% were seen once. The rearrangement uses TRBV19 and TRBJ1-5; 7 nucleotides agree with TRBD1. The source is a man between 60 and 70 years old with lung cancer. The sample comprised PBMCs. The CDR3: CASSPWDSLIGPQHF. The CDR3 DNA reads TGTGCCAGTAGTCCGTGGGACAGTCTGATAGGGCCCCAGCATTTT.